This T cell receptor (beta chain) was documented in a study of shared clonotypes between healthy human individuals. Study in general: Aged 18 to 49, the donors were a couple of women and three men. Study findings and constraints: Several donors held about 5% of naive CD4 clonotypes in common.

Sequenced by immunoSEQ multiplex PCR; TCRdb stores in-frame clones only, minus some. The sample carries 950,000 to 1,300,000 clones, approximately 76% recorded once. V lost 3 bases, J lost 7 bases, and 15 bases lay in between. This CDR3 spans 15 amino acids. Germline CDR1 reads LNHNV; CDR2 reads YYDKDF (reference sequence). In regard to this clone: Antigen: not known.

CD45RA+ naive and CD45RA-negative memory subsets were separated from CD4+ cells. The chain joins TRBV15 to TRBJ1-4, with D possibly being TRBD1 (5 bases). The sample comprised memory CD4+ T cells sorted from blood. Described subset: CD45RA-negative fraction. The receptor was derived from a man aged 18 to 30 in good health. For the CDR3, the DNA is TGTGCCACCAGCAGCCTAAGGGGAGAGGGTGAAAAACTGTTTTTT. Amino acids: CATSSLRGEGEKLFF.